The rows below give T cell receptor beta chains drawn from one sample of a study of T cell responses to AZD1222 COVID-19 vaccine. Sequencing used immunoSEQ multiplex PCR; TCRdb keeps in-frame clones, though not all of them. The data show about 26,000 clones, approximately 85% seen once. Sequencing used peripheral blood, obtained 28 days after the second AZD1222 dose. These receptors were taken from an adult who received the AZD1222 COVID-19 vaccine. Both conserved end residues are part of each CDR3. D genes are given only for firm matches. Clone size is given for some rows only: seen once, a few or many times, or a class if the clone is expanded.

D gene: .
CDR3 length: 12
J gene: TRBJ1-2
clone size: .
V gene: TRBV12-3/TRBV12-4
CDR3 DNA: TGTGCCAGCAGTTTACCAGGCTATGGCTACACCTTC
CDR3 protein: CASSLPGYGYTF

D gene: .
CDR3 length: 14
J gene: TRBJ1-4
clone size: .
V gene: TRBV13
CDR3 DNA: TGTGCCAGCAGCTTACGACAGGCGAATGAAAAACTGTTTTTT
CDR3 protein: CASSLRQANEKLFF

D gene: .
CDR3 length: 14
J gene: TRBJ1-4
clone size: .
V gene: TRBV19
CDR3 DNA: TGTGCCAGTAGTGAGGCAGCTCCTAATGAAAAACTGTTTTTT
CDR3 protein: CASSEAAPNEKLFF

D gene: TRBD1
CDR3 length: 14
J gene: TRBJ2-1
clone size: .
V gene: TRBV7-8
CDR3 DNA: TGTGCCAGCAAGACCGGGACAGGGAACAATGAGCAGTTCTTC
CDR3 protein: CASKTGTGNNEQFF

D gene: .
CDR3 length: 13
J gene: TRBJ1-6
clone size: .
V gene: TRBV6-2/TRBV6-3
CDR3 DNA: TGTGCCAGCAGTTACACCTCAAATTCACCCCTCCACTTT
CDR3 protein: CASSYTSNSPLHF

D gene: .
CDR3 length: 15
J gene: TRBJ1-1
clone size: .
V gene: TRBV6-5
CDR3 DNA: TGTGCCAGCAGTTTTTATCCGGGGGAAAACACTGAAGCTTTCTTT
CDR3 protein: CASSFYPGENTEAFF

D gene: .
CDR3 length: 15
J gene: TRBJ1-6
clone size: .
V gene: TRBV18
CDR3 DNA: TGTGCCAGCTCACCCCAGGACTCCTATAATTCACCCCTCCACTTT
CDR3 protein: CASSPQDSYNSPLHF

D gene: .
CDR3 length: 16
J gene: TRBJ2-7
clone size: .
V gene: TRBV27
CDR3 DNA: TGTGCCAGCAGTTTATCGTTACAGGGTAAACCCTACGAGCAGTACTTC
CDR3 protein: CASSLSLQGKPYEQYF

D gene: TRBD2
CDR3 length: 16
J gene: TRBJ2-1
clone size: .
V gene: TRBV4-2
CDR3 DNA: TGTGCCAGCAGCCAAGAGAGCGGGGGGGCTGGCAATGAGCAGTTCTTC
CDR3 protein: CASSQESGGAGNEQFF

D gene: .
CDR3 length: 14
J gene: TRBJ1-6
clone size: .
V gene: TRBV13
CDR3 DNA: TGTGCCAGCAGCATCAGGACAGCCTATTCACCCCTCCACTTT
CDR3 protein: CASSIRTAYSPLHF

D gene: .
CDR3 length: 15
J gene: TRBJ2-5
clone size: .
V gene: TRBV2
CDR3 DNA: TGTGCCAGCAGTGCCCGGACCGCCTGGGAAGAGACCCAGTACTTC
CDR3 protein: CASSARTAWEETQYF

D gene: .
CDR3 length: 14
J gene: TRBJ1-1
clone size: .
V gene: TRBV5-1
CDR3 DNA: TGCGCCAGCACGTCCATTGGGGGCTTGACTGAAGCTTTCTTT
CDR3 protein: CASTSIGGLTEAFF

D gene: TRBD2
CDR3 length: 16
J gene: TRBJ2-1
clone size: few
V gene: TRBV11-2
CDR3 DNA: TGTGCCAGCAGCGGAAGAGGCGGGGGCTCCTACAATGAGCAGTTCTTC
CDR3 protein: CASSGRGGGSYNEQFF

D gene: TRBD1
CDR3 length: 14
J gene: TRBJ1-2
clone size: .
V gene: TRBV28
CDR3 DNA: TGTGCCGTCCAGGGACAGATGGTTTACGGTGGCTACACCTTC
CDR3 protein: CAVQGQMVYGGYTF

D gene: .
CDR3 length: 14
J gene: TRBJ1-1
clone size: .
V gene: TRBV6-5
CDR3 DNA: TGTGCCAGCAGTTCTATCAGGGGGAACACTGAAGCTTTCTTT
CDR3 protein: CASSSIRGNTEAFF

D gene: .
CDR3 length: 11
J gene: TRBJ2-1
clone size: .
V gene: TRBV18
CDR3 DNA: TGTGCCAGCTCACCTGGGAATGAGCAGTTCTTC
CDR3 protein: CASSPGNEQFF

D gene: .
CDR3 length: 12
J gene: TRBJ2-7
clone size: .
V gene: TRBV12-3/TRBV12-4
CDR3 DNA: TGTGCCAGCAGTTTGACGGGGATCGAGCAGTACTTC
CDR3 protein: CASSLTGIEQYF

D gene: .
CDR3 length: 14
J gene: TRBJ1-1
clone size: .
V gene: TRBV10-3
CDR3 DNA: TGTGCCATCAATCAGGGGCAGAGGAACACTGAAGCTTTCTTT
CDR3 protein: CAINQGQRNTEAFF

D gene: .
CDR3 length: 14
J gene: TRBJ1-3
clone size: .
V gene: TRBV9
CDR3 DNA: TGTGCGTGGAGCGGGGGGGCTTCTGGAAACACCATATATTTT
CDR3 protein: CAWSGGASGNTIYF

D gene: .
CDR3 length: 16
J gene: TRBJ2-3
clone size: .
V gene: TRBV5-8
CDR3 DNA: TGTGCCAGCAGCTCCGGCCTACTAGGAAGCACAGATACGCAGTATTTT
CDR3 protein: CASSSGLLGSTDTQYF

D gene: TRBD1
CDR3 length: 16
J gene: TRBJ1-1
clone size: .
V gene: TRBV9
CDR3 DNA: TGTGCCAGCAGCGCTCACCCGGGACAGGGGGCCTCTGAAGCTTTCTTT
CDR3 protein: CASSAHPGQGASEAFF

D gene: TRBD1
CDR3 length: 13
J gene: TRBJ2-7
clone size: .
V gene: TRBV7-2
CDR3 DNA: TGTGCCAGCAGCGGAGGACAGGGGTGGGAGCAGTACTTC
CDR3 protein: CASSGGQGWEQYF

D gene: .
CDR3 length: 15
J gene: TRBJ2-7
clone size: .
V gene: TRBV3-1/TRBV3-2
CDR3 DNA: TGTGCCAGCAGCCCTATTGGAGGGGTCGGTTACGAGCAGTACTTC
CDR3 protein: CASSPIGGVGYEQYF

D gene: TRBD1
CDR3 length: 15
J gene: TRBJ2-1
clone size: .
V gene: TRBV6-2/TRBV6-3
CDR3 DNA: TGTGCCAGCAGTTACCGGGACAGCCTACAGGGTGAGCAGTTCTTC
CDR3 protein: CASSYRDSLQGEQFF

D gene: TRBD1
CDR3 length: 13
J gene: TRBJ1-2
clone size: once
V gene: TRBV15
CDR3 DNA: TGTGCCACCAGCAGAGACAGGGGGGATGGCTACACCTTC
CDR3 protein: CATSRDRGDGYTF

D gene: .
CDR3 length: 18
J gene: TRBJ2-7
clone size: once
V gene: TRBV7-2
CDR3 DNA: TGTGCCAGCAGCCCCCGAGGAGGGGGCTTCACTTTCCCCTACGAGCAGTACTTC
CDR3 protein: CASSPRGGGFTFPYEQYF

D gene: .
CDR3 length: 13
J gene: TRBJ2-7
clone size: once
V gene: TRBV4-1
CDR3 DNA: TGCGCCAGCAGCCAGGGACGCGAATACGAGCAGTACTTC
CDR3 protein: CASSQGREYEQYF

D gene: .
CDR3 length: 9
J gene: TRBJ1-6
clone size: .
V gene: TRBV6-6
CDR3 DNA: TGTGCCACCGGGACGGCCCCCCACTTT
CDR3 protein: CATGTAPHF

D gene: .
CDR3 length: 14
J gene: TRBJ1-2
clone size: .
V gene: TRBV27
CDR3 DNA: TGTGCCAGCACGGTGGACGGGGGGGCGGATGGCTACACCTTC
CDR3 protein: CASTVDGGADGYTF

D gene: .
CDR3 length: 15
J gene: TRBJ2-7
clone size: .
V gene: TRBV4-1
CDR3 DNA: TGCGCCAGCAGCCATCTGGACAGCCGAGCCTACGAGCAGTACTTC
CDR3 protein: CASSHLDSRAYEQYF

D gene: TRBD1
CDR3 length: 14
J gene: TRBJ2-3
clone size: .
V gene: TRBV7-2
CDR3 DNA: TGTGCCAGCAGCTTAAGGACAGGGGCGGATACGCAGTATTTT
CDR3 protein: CASSLRTGADTQYF

D gene: .
CDR3 length: 13
J gene: TRBJ1-6
clone size: .
V gene: TRBV18
CDR3 DNA: TGTGCCAGCTCACCGGACTTACAATCACCCCTCCACTTT
CDR3 protein: CASSPDLQSPLHF

D gene: .
CDR3 length: 15
J gene: TRBJ1-5
clone size: .
V gene: TRBV6-5
CDR3 DNA: TGTGCCAGCAGTTACTCCCGGGACAAGAATCAGCCCCAGCATTTT
CDR3 protein: CASSYSRDKNQPQHF

D gene: .
CDR3 length: 14
J gene: TRBJ2-3
clone size: once
V gene: TRBV7-9
CDR3 DNA: TGTGCCAGCAGCTTAGTTGGGACCACAGATACGCAGTATTTT
CDR3 protein: CASSLVGTTDTQYF

D gene: .
CDR3 length: 16
J gene: TRBJ2-3
clone size: .
V gene: TRBV3-1/TRBV3-2
CDR3 DNA: TGTGCCAGCAGCCCCCCGACTGGGCAGGGGCTCAAGACGCAGTATTTT
CDR3 protein: CASSPPTGQGLKTQYF

D gene: .
CDR3 length: 13
J gene: TRBJ2-3
clone size: .
V gene: TRBV5-4
CDR3 DNA: TGTGCCAGCAGCCGAACCGGGGAGGATACGCAGTATTTT
CDR3 protein: CASSRTGEDTQYF

D gene: TRBD2
CDR3 length: 16
J gene: TRBJ2-7
clone size: .
V gene: TRBV5-4
CDR3 DNA: TGTGCCAGCAGCGGTAGGACCGGGGGGTATACCTACGAGCAGTACTTC
CDR3 protein: CASSGRTGGYTYEQYF

D gene: .
CDR3 length: 13
J gene: TRBJ2-1
clone size: .
V gene: TRBV6-5
CDR3 DNA: TGTGCCAGCAGTTCCCGTGGGGGGTTTGAGCAGTTCTTC
CDR3 protein: CASSSRGGFEQFF

D gene: .
CDR3 length: 16
J gene: TRBJ1-3
clone size: .
V gene: TRBV9
CDR3 DNA: TGTGCCAGCAGCGTAGGGTTGGGGGTTGCTGGAAACACCATATATTTT
CDR3 protein: CASSVGLGVAGNTIYF

D gene: .
CDR3 length: 15
J gene: TRBJ2-1
clone size: .
V gene: TRBV5-1
CDR3 DNA: TGCGCCAGCAGGTTTGGACAGGCGGGATACAATGAGCAGTTCTTC
CDR3 protein: CASRFGQAGYNEQFF

D gene: .
CDR3 length: 15
J gene: TRBJ1-1
clone size: .
V gene: TRBV5-1
CDR3 DNA: TGCGCCAGCAGCTTGGTACCCGGCTCGAACACTGAAGCTTTCTTT
CDR3 protein: CASSLVPGSNTEAFF

D gene: .
CDR3 length: 15
J gene: TRBJ1-1
clone size: once
V gene: TRBV5-1
CDR3 DNA: TGCGCCAGCAGCTTGGATCCGGCTTCGGGGACTGAAGCTTTCTTT
CDR3 protein: CASSLDPASGTEAFF

D gene: .
CDR3 length: 12
J gene: TRBJ1-2
clone size: .
V gene: TRBV28
CDR3 DNA: TGTGCCAGCAGTTTAGAAGTGGATGGCTACACCTTC
CDR3 protein: CASSLEVDGYTF

D gene: .
CDR3 length: 15
J gene: TRBJ2-1
clone size: few
V gene: TRBV6-5
CDR3 DNA: TGTGCCAGCAGCCGGCGACTAGGGGGGTCGAATGAGCAGTTCTTC
CDR3 protein: CASSRRLGGSNEQFF

D gene: TRBD1
CDR3 length: 15
J gene: TRBJ2-7
clone size: .
V gene: TRBV7-7
CDR3 DNA: TGTGCCAGCAGCCCAGGACAGGGGAGGAGGTACGAGCAGTACTTC
CDR3 protein: CASSPGQGRRYEQYF

D gene: .
CDR3 length: 14
J gene: TRBJ1-5
clone size: .
V gene: TRBV6-5
CDR3 DNA: TGTGCCAGCAGATCTCCCAGTAGGGTTTTAGCCCAGCATTTT
CDR3 protein: CASRSPSRVLAQHF

D gene: .
CDR3 length: 15
J gene: TRBJ2-1
clone size: .
V gene: TRBV27
CDR3 DNA: TGTGCCAGCAGTTTATCGGGACCCCAGATAAATGAGCAGTTCTTC
CDR3 protein: CASSLSGPQINEQFF

D gene: TRBD1
CDR3 length: 14
J gene: TRBJ1-1
clone size: .
V gene: TRBV4-3
CDR3 DNA: TGCGCCAGCAGCCTGGGACAGCCGAACACTGAAGCTTTCTTT
CDR3 protein: CASSLGQPNTEAFF